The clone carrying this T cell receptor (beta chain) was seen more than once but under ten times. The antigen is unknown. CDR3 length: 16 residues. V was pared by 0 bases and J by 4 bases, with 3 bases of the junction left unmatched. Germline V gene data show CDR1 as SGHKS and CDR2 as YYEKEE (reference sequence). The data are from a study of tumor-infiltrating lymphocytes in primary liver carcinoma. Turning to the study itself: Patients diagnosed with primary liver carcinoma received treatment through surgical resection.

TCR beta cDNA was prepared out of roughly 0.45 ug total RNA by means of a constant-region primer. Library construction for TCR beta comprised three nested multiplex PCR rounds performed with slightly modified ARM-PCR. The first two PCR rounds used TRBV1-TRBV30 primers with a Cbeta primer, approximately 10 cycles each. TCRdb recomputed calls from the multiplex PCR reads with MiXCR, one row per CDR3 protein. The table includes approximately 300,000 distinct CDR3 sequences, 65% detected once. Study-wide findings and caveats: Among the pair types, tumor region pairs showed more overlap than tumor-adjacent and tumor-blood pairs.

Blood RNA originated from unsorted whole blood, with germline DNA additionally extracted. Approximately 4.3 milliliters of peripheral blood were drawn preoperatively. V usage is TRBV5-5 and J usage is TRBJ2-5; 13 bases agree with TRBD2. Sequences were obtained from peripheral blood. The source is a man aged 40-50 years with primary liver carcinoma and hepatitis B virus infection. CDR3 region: CASSLGGTSGVETQYF. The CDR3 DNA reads TGTGCCAGCAGCTTGGGGGGGACTAGCGGGGTAGAGACCCAGTACTTC.